The sequence of this TCR beta chain was determined in a study of blood T cell repertoires in COVID-19. Sequencing used immunoSEQ multiplex PCR; TCRdb keeps in-frame clones, though not all of them. The data contain more than 150,000 clones, 60% to 80% of them singletons. Sequenced input: peripheral blood. The TCR was taken from a man aged 55 to 70 with active or convalescent COVID-19.

In DNA form, the CDR3 reads TGTGCCAGCAGTGAACAGGGGGCGTACAATGAGCAGTTCTTC. It codes for CASSEQGAYNEQFF. This rearrangement joins TRBV2 to TRBJ2-1; 8 bases are a match to TRBD1. V was pared by 2 bases and J by 4 bases, with 1 base of the junction left unmatched. This CDR3 comprises 14 residues. Germline loops: CDR1 SNHLY, CDR2 FYNNEI.